The 21 T cell receptor beta chains below all came from one sample that was sequenced in a study of blood T cell repertoires in COVID-19. Produced via immunoSEQ multiplex PCR; TCRdb's table is partial and in-frame only. The table records 650,000 to 800,000 clones, around 90% of them present only once. The sample was peripheral blood. These receptors came from a woman younger than 35 with acute or convalescent COVID-19.

The chain joins TRBV7-3 to TRBJ1-4, with D possibly matching TRBD1 (6 bases). Looked up from germline, CDR1 is SGHTA and CDR2 is FQGTGA. The CDR3 covers 13 residues. V was cut by 5 bases and J by 7 bases, with 11 bases left in between. The CDR3 DNA reads as TGTGCCAGCAGCCGCAGGGGCGGTGAAAAACTGTTTTTT. Translating gives CASSRRGGEKLFF.

To note about this clone: The same CDR3 can be traced to other DNA sequences in this sample. J is TRBJ1-5 and V is TRBV30; D not resolved. Germline CDR1 and CDR2: GTSNPN and SVGIG (reference sequence). V dropped 0 bases and J dropped 2 bases, with 5 bases sitting between them. The CDR3 has 13 amino acids. The CDR3 region is CAWSVQGNQPQHF. In DNA, the CDR3 is TGTGCCTGGAGTGTCCAGGGCAATCAGCCCCAGCATTTT. Combining the CDR3 with reference TRBV30 and TRBJ1-5 gives the whole variable domain SQTIHQWPATLVQPVGSPLSLECTVEGTSNPNLYWYRQAAGRGLQLLFYSVGIGQISSEVPQNLSASRPQDRQFILSSKKLLLSDSGFYLCAWSVQGNQPQHFGDGTRLSIL.

The chain carries TRBV5-1 and TRBJ2-7, with 7 bases identical to TRBD1. The CDR3 totals 14 residues. CDR1 is SGHRS, CDR2 YFSETQ, per germline. Germline trimming cut 6 bases from V and 1 base from J; bases unmatched to any gene: 7. This CDR3 reads CASKWTGGSYEQYF. The CDR3 DNA is TGCGCCAGCAAGTGGACAGGCGGTTCCTACGAGCAGTACTTC.

This clone was seen only once. The V call is TRBV5-5, the J call TRBJ2-3; TRBD1 matches 9 bases. The CDR3 loop spans 15 amino acids. Germline values: CDR1 SGHKS, CDR2 YYEKEE (reference sequence). Trimming cost V 5 bases and J 4 bases; bases outside gene matches: 8. The CDR3 region has the DNA TGTGCCAGCAGTCAGGGACAGGGTGTCCCAGATACGCAGTATTTT. It is translated as CASSQGQGVPDTQYF.

CDR3 in DNA: TGTGCCAGCAGTTACGCGGGACAGATAAACATTCAGTACTTC. It specifies CASSYAGQINIQYF. This chain uses TRBV6-6 with TRBJ2-4; TRBD1 might be the D (7 bases). The CDR3 totals 14 residues. Germline V CDR1 and CDR2: MNHNY, SVGAGI (reference sequence). Trimming removed 2 bases at V and 6 bases at J, with 11 bases between.

This clone appeared a single time. The chain carries TRBV19 and TRBJ1-1; a possible D gene is TRBD1 (6 bases). CDR1 and CDR2 from the germline V gene are LNHDA and SQIVND (reference sequence). The CDR3 covers 14 residues. V lost 7 bases, J lost 1 base, and 13 bases lay in between. The CDR3 bases are TGTGCCAGTATGTATCGGACAGCGAACACTGAAGCTTTCTTT. Translation: CASMYRTANTEAFF. Looking up the rest from reference TRBV19 and TRBJ1-1 gives the full variable domain: DGGITQSPKYLFRKEGQNVTLSCEQNLNHDAMYWYRQDPGQGLRLIYYSQIVNDFQKGDIAEGYSVSREKKESFPLTVTSAQKNPTAFYLCASMYRTANTEAFFGQGTRLTVV.

This chain links TRBV15 with TRBJ2-1, with D tentatively TRBD1 (6 bases). Trimming cost V 0 bases and J 10 bases, with 13 bases left between them. The CDR3 spans 14 residues. The V gene's germline CDR1 is LNHNV and CDR2 YYDKDF (reference sequence). The CDR3 DNA reads TGTGCCACCAGCAGAGATCTGGAGACAGGCGAGCAGTTCTTC. Its translation is CATSRDLETGEQFF.

This chain links TRBV19 with TRBJ2-1; TRBD2 matches at 9 bases. The germline V gene has CDR1 LNHDA and CDR2 SQIVND (reference sequence). The CDR3 length is 20 residues. The V segment lost 6 bases and the J segment 0 bases; nucleotides outside the gene matches: 18. The CDR3 spells CASRPRGETRGGFSYNEQFF. CDR3 in DNA: TGTGCCAGTAGGCCGCGGGGCGAGACGCGGGGGGGATTCTCCTACAATGAGCAGTTCTTC.

The V and J genes are TRBV18 and TRBJ2-3; the match to TRBD1 covers 7 bases. The CDR3 consists of 16 residues. Per germline, CDR1 KGHSH and CDR2 LQKENI. V shed 3 bases, J shed 4 bases, and the junction held 10 bases outside the gene matches. The CDR3 protein is CASSPQTGSPSDTQYF. The CDR3 DNA reads TGTGCCAGCTCACCCCAGACAGGGTCCCCTTCAGATACGCAGTATTTT.

The gene calls are TRBV9 and TRBJ1-1; a weak D match, TRBD1 (6 bases). The CDR3 covers 15 residues. Trimming took off 7 bases at V and 1 base at J, with 17 bases between the two ends. The germline gives CDR1 SGDLS, CDR2 YYNGEE. CDR3 in DNA: TGTGCCAGCGGGACATCCCCCAACTGGAACACTGAAGCTTTCTTT. This encodes CASGTSPNWNTEAFF.

The gene calls are TRBV7-2 and TRBJ2-7; TRBD1 matches at 8 bases. CDR3 size: 14 residues. Trimming at V came to 5 bases and at J to 2 bases, leaving 5 bases not matched to a gene. Germline CDR1 SGHTA, CDR2 FQGNSA. CDR3 residues: CASSPQGATYEQYF. CDR3 sequence (DNA): TGTGCCAGCAGCCCGCAGGGGGCTACCTACGAGCAGTACTTC.

The sample holds one count of this clone. The rearrangement links TRBV12-3 or TRBV12-4 to TRBJ1-3, with D unresolved. V was trimmed by 5 bases and J by 8 bases, leaving 10 bases between them. The CDR3 has 12 amino acids. CDR3 DNA: TGTGCCAGCAGTCGCGTGAGGGACACCATATATTTT. Amino acids: CASSRVRDTIYF.

The chain joins TRBV6-1 to TRBJ1-5, with 7 bases that match TRBD1. V was clipped by 1 base and J by 4 bases; unmatched bases: 4. Germline CDR1 reads MNHNS; CDR2 reads SASEGT. The length of the CDR3 is 15 residues. The CDR3 nucleotides are TGTGCCAGCAGTGAAGTACAGGGGTGGAATCAGCCCCAGCATTTT. Translated, it gives CASSEVQGWNQPQHF.

The V gene is TRBV5-6, the J gene TRBJ1-1; D ambiguous. Trimming cost V 0 bases and J 5 bases, with 8 bases left between them. CDR1 is SGHDT and CDR2 is YYEEEE in the germline V gene. The CDR3 has 13 amino acids. The CDR3 loop is CASSLDQETEAFF. The CDR3 DNA sequence: TGTGCCAGCAGCTTGGACCAGGAAACTGAAGCTTTCTTT.

This clone was picked up a small number of times. This chain links TRBV27 with TRBJ1-5; tentative D call: TRBD1 (5 bases). Trimming stripped 3 bases from V and 9 bases from J, with 12 bases between. There are 13 residues in the CDR3. CDR1 is MNHEY and CDR2 is SMNVEV in the germline V gene (reference sequence). The CDR3 is CASSLIGQGPQHF. The CDR3 DNA reads TGTGCCAGCAGTTTGATAGGGCAGGGGCCCCAGCATTTT.

This clone was detected only once. The chain carries TRBV3-1 (or the pseudogene TRBV3-2) and TRBJ1-2; TRBD1 matches at 9 bases. With 3 bases clipped from V and 7 bases from J, the junction kept 9 bases outside the gene matches. Germline V CDR1 and CDR2: LGHDT, YNNKEL (reference sequence). This CDR3 contains 15 residues. CDR3 sequence (DNA): TGTGCCAGCAGCCAGACCACAGGGGGCCGCGGTGGCTACACCTTC. Its protein product is CASSQTTGGRGGYTF.

The chain has TRBV5-8 and TRBJ2-1, with D maybe TRBD2 (6 bases). The CDR3 is 15 residues long. The V gene's germline CDR1 is SGHTS and CDR2 YDEGEE. V lost 3 bases and J 9 bases, leaving 19 bases between the germline ends. CDR3 coding DNA: TGTGCCAGCAGCTCGGGACTTCCGAGGGTTGGTGAGCAGTTCTTC. This translates into CASSSGLPRVGEQFF.

The J gene is TRBJ2-1, the V gene TRBV2; perhaps TRBD1 as D (5 bases). Trimming left V 6 bases short and J 6 bases short, with 12 bases between. The germline CDR1 and CDR2 sequences are SNHLY and FYNNEI. The CDR3 contains 13 residues. CDR3 DNA sequence: TGTGCCAGCAGATATAGGGGTCTCAATGAGCAGTTCTTC. It translates to CASRYRGLNEQFF.

This rearrangement joins TRBV9 to TRBJ2-3; 11 bases agree with TRBD2. The CDR3 is made up of 16 amino acids. V trimming: 4 bases; J trimming: 6 bases; junction bases outside the gene matches: 10. Germline loops: CDR1 SGDLS, CDR2 YYNGEE. CDR3 residues: CASSNYLAGGLDTQYF. The CDR3 DNA sequence: TGTGCCAGCAGCAACTACTTAGCGGGGGGGTTGGATACGCAGTATTTT.

J is TRBJ1-5 and V is TRBV7-8; D possibly corresponds to TRBD1 (6 bases). The germline CDR1 and CDR2 sequences are SGHVS and FQNEAQ. V lost 7 bases and J 9 bases, leaving 16 bases between the germline ends. The CDR3 sequence is 13 residues long. CDR3 coding DNA: TGTGCCAGCACCCCACAGGGCCGGAGGCCCCAGCATTTT. Translating gives CASTPQGRRPQHF.

This clone came up a few times. V is TRBV4-1 and J is TRBJ1-5; TRBD1 aligns across 7 bases. From germline, CDR1 is MGHRA and CDR2 YSYEKL. The V and J ends lost 1 base and 4 bases, in that order; junction bases with no gene match: 22. CDR3 size: 21 residues. The CDR3 loop reads CASSQGGPRDSDYIINQPQHF. The CDR3 coding sequence is TGCGCCAGCAGCCAAGGTGGGCCCCGGGACAGCGACTATATTATAAATCAGCCCCAGCATTTT.